The present T cell receptor beta chain was sequenced within a study of shared clonotypes between healthy human individuals. Study-wide context: CD8 memory received one plate per donor, CD8 naive two, CD4 memory three and CD4 naive three. Study-wide findings and caveats: Rarefaction gave evidence that sorted-subset sequencing remained incomplete despite large depth. Sequencing depth was predicted to influence how clonotypes are shared among donors.

Measured with immunoSEQ multiplex PCR; TCRdb has only the in-frame clones, and not every one. The repertoire holds 1 million to 1.3 million clones, with 78% as singletons. Germline V CDR1 and CDR2: SEHNR, FQNEAQ (reference sequence). V shed 5 bases and J shed 4 bases, with 12 bases lying between them. This CDR3 has 14 amino acids. A word on this clone: Antigen: not known.

Only Caucasian adults living in Nashville, Tennessee made up the donor group. The chain couples TRBV7-9 to TRBJ1-5, with D unclear. Sequences were obtained from memory CD4+ T cells from PBMCs. Subset noted: CD45RA-negative fraction. This sequence originates from a young man in good health. Some clones in this sample may be carry-over from other donors' samples. CDR3 in DNA: TGTGCCAGCAGCATCCGGACGGGGAATCAGCCCCAGCATTTT. Residues: CASSIRTGNQPQHF.